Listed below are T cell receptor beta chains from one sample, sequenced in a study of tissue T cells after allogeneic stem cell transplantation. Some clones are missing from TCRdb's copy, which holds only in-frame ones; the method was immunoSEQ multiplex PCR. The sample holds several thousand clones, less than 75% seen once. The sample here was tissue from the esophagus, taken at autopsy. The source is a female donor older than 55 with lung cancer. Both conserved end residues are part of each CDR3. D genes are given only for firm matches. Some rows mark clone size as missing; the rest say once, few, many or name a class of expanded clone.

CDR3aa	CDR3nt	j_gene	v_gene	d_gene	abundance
CASSHDRGKMNTEAFF	TGTGCCAGCAGCCACGACAGAGGAAAGATGAACACTGAAGCTTTCTTT	TRBJ1-1	TRBV5-6	.	.
CASSGQLRETQYF	TGTGCCAGCAGTGGACAGCTTAGAGAGACCCAGTACTTC	TRBJ2-5	TRBV11-3	.	.
CSARLAGQEYF	TGCAGTGCTAGACTAGCGGGCCAGGAGTACTTC	TRBJ2-7	TRBV20-1	TRBD2	.
CASSQGRGAHTEAFF	TGCGCCAGCAGCCAAGGGCGAGGGGCTCACACTGAAGCTTTCTTT	TRBJ1-1	TRBV4-1	.	large
CASSPGESWDSPLHF	TGTGCCAGCAGCCCTGGGGAAAGTTGGGATTCACCCCTCCACTTT	TRBJ1-6	TRBV5-5	.	.
CASSPLGQYGALNTEAFF	TGTGCCAGCAGCCCCCTCGGTCAGTACGGGGCCCTGAACACTGAAGCTTTCTTT	TRBJ1-1	TRBV7-9	.	.
CASSLAGRGNSPLHF	TGTGCCAGCAGCTTAGCCGGCAGGGGTAATTCACCCCTCCACTTT	TRBJ1-6	TRBV7-2	.	.
CASSKEDRGYGYTF	TGTGCCAGTAGTAAGGAAGACAGGGGCTATGGCTACACCTTC	TRBJ1-2	TRBV19	TRBD1	once
CASSIFSNTGELFF	TGTGCCAGTAGTATTTTTTCGAACACCGGGGAGCTGTTTTTT	TRBJ2-2	TRBV19	.	.
CASGRGANTGELFF	TGCGCCAGCGGCAGGGGCGCGAACACCGGGGAGCTGTTTTTT	TRBJ2-2	TRBV10-1	.	.
CASSLSGSLEQYF	TGTGCCAGCAGTTTATCGGGTAGCCTCGAGCAGTACTTC	TRBJ2-7	TRBV27	.	.
CASSWGGTGPYEQYF	TGCGCCAGCAGTTGGGGAGGGACAGGGCCCTACGAGCAGTACTTC	TRBJ2-7	TRBV5-1	TRBD1	large
CASSEAGRGYTF	TGTGCCAGCAGTGAAGCCGGGCGTGGCTACACCTTC	TRBJ1-2	TRBV6-1	.	.
CASSLQGAEREKLFF	TGTGCCAGCAGTCTTCAGGGGGCGGAAAGGGAAAAACTGTTTTTT	TRBJ1-4	TRBV3-1/TRBV3-2	TRBD1	.
CASSHRLGAGNEQFF	TGTGCCAGCAGCCACAGGTTGGGAGCAGGTAATGAGCAGTTCTTC	TRBJ2-1	TRBV4-2	.	once
CATKTYSNSYEQYF	TGTGCCACGAAAACCTACAGTAACTCCTACGAGCAGTACTTC	TRBJ2-7	TRBV19	.	.
CSVVGNTEAFF	TGCAGCGTTGTGGGTAACACTGAAGCTTTCTTT	TRBJ1-1	TRBV29-1	.	.
CASTPGQGNTIYF	TGTGCCAGCACCCCAGGACAGGGCAACACCATATATTTT	TRBJ1-3	TRBV7-8	TRBD1	.
CASSTSGGVGTYNEQFF	TGTGCCAGTAGTACTAGCGGGGGTGTGGGGACTTACAATGAGCAGTTCTTC	TRBJ2-1	TRBV19	TRBD2	.
CASSLRTGRNEQFF	TGTGCCAGTAGTCTCCGGACAGGGAGGAATGAGCAGTTCTTC	TRBJ2-1	TRBV19	TRBD1	.
CASSTTTGTIDYGYTF	TGTGCCAGCAGCACAACCACCGGCACTATCGACTATGGCTACACCTTC	TRBJ1-2	TRBV7-9	.	medium-sized
CASSQDTVYEQYF	TGTGCCAGCAGCCAAGATACCGTCTACGAGCAGTACTTC	TRBJ2-7	TRBV4-2	.	.
CASSPFTGIAGGKLFF	TGTGCCAGCAGCCCCTTCACAGGGATCGCGGGTGGAAAACTGTTTTTT	TRBJ1-4	TRBV11-2	.	.
CASSDHTDTQYF	TGTGCCAGCAGTGACCACACAGATACGCAGTATTTT	TRBJ2-3	TRBV6-6	.	large
CASSSGSPGSYNEQFF	TGTGCCAGCAGCTCTGGAAGCCCAGGCTCCTACAATGAGCAGTTCTTC	TRBJ2-1	TRBV5-8	.	.